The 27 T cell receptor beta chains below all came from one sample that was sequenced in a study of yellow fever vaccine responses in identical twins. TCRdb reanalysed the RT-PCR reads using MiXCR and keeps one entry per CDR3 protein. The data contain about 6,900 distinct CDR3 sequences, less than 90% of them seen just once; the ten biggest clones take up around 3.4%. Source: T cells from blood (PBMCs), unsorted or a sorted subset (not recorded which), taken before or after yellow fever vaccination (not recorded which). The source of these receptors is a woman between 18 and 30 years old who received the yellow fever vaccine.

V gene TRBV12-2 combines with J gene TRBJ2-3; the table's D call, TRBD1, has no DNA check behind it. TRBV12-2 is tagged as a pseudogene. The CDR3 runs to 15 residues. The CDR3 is CASRFKGQAADTQYF. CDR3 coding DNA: TGTGCAAGTCGCTTTAAGGGACAGGCTGCAGATACGCAGTATTTT.

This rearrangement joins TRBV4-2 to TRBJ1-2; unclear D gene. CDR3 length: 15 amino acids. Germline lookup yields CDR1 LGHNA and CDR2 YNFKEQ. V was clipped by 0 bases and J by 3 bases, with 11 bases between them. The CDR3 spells CASSQDLESDYGYTF. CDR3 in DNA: TGTGCCAGCAGCCAAGATCTTGAATCTGACTATGGCTACACCTTC.

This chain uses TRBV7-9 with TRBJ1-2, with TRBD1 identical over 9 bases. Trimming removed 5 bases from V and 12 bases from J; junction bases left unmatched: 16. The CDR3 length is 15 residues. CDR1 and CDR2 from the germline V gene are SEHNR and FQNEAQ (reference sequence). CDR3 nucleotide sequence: TGTGCCAGCAGCGAAGACCTCCGGACAGGGGAGATGGACACCTTC. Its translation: CASSEDLRTGEMDTF.

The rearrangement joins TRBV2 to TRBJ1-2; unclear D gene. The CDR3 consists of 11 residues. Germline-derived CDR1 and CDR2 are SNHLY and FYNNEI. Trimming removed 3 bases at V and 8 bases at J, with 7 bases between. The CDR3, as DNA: TGTGCCAGCAGTGATCTGTTGGGCTACACCTTC. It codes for CASSDLLGYTF. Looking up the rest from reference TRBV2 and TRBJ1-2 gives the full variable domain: EPEVTQTPSHQVTQMGQEVILRCVPISNHLYFYWYRQILGQKVEFLVSFYNNEISEKSEIFDDQFSVERPDGSNFTLKIRSTKLEDSAMYFCASSDLLGYTFGSGTRLTVV.

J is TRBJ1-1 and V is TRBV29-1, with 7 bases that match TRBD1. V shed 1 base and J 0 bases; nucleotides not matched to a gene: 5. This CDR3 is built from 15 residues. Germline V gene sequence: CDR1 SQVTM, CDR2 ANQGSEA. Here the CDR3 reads CSVEGWGQLNTEAFF. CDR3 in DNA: TGCAGCGTTGAAGGATGGGGACAGTTGAACACTGAAGCTTTCTTT. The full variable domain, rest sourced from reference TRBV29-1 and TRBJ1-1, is SAVISQKPSRDICQRGTSLTIQCQVDSQVTMMFWYRQQPGQSLTLIATANQGSEATYESGFVIDKFPISRPNLTFSTLTVSNMSPEDSSIYLCSVEGWGQLNTEAFFGQGTRLTVV.

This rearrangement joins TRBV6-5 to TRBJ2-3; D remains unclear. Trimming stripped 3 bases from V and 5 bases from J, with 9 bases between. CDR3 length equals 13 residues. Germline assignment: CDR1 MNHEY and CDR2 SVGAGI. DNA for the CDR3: TGTGCCAGCAGTTATACGGACGGAGATACGCAGTATTTT. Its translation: CASSYTDGDTQYF.

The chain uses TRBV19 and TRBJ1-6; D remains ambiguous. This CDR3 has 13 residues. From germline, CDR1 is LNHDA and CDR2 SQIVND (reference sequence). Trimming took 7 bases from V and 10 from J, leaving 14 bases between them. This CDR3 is CASKDQAGSPLHF. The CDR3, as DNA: TGTGCCAGTAAGGACCAGGCTGGGTCACCCCTCCACTTT.

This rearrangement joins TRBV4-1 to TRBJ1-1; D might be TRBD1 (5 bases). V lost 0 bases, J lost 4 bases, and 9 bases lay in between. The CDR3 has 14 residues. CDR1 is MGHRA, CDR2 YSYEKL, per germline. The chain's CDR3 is CASSQDQGFTEAFF. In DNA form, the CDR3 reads TGCGCCAGCAGCCAAGATCAGGGATTCACTGAAGCTTTCTTT.

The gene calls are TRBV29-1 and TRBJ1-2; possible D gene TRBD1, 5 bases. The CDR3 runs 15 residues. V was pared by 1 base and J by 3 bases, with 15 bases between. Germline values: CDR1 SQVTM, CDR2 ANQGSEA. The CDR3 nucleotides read TGCAGCGTTGAAGTTGAGGGGCGACTCGACTATGGCTACACCTTC. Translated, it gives CSVEVEGRLDYGYTF. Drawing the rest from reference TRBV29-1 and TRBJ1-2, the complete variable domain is SAVISQKPSRDICQRGTSLTIQCQVDSQVTMMFWYRQQPGQSLTLIATANQGSEATYESGFVIDKFPISRPNLTFSTLTVSNMSPEDSSIYLCSVEVEGRLDYGYTFGSGTRLTVV.

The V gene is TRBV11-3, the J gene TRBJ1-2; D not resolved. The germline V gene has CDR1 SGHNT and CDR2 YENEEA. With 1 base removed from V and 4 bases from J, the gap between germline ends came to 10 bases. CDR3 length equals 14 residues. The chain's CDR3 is CASSLVYDAYGYTF. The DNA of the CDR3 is TGTGCCAGCAGCTTAGTATATGACGCCTATGGCTACACCTTC.

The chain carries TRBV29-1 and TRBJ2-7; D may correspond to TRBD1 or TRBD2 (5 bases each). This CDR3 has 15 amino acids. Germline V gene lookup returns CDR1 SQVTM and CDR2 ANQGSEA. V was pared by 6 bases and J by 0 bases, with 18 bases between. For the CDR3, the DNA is TGCAGCGTCGAGGGTCGATCAGGGACCTCCTACGAGCAGTACTTC. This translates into CSVEGRSGTSYEQYF.

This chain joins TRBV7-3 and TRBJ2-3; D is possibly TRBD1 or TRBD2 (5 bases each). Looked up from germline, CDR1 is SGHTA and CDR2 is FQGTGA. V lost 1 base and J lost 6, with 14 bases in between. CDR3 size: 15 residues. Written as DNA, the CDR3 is TGTGCCAGCAGCTTAAGTCACGGGGCCCTCGATACGCAGTATTTT. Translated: CASSLSHGALDTQYF.

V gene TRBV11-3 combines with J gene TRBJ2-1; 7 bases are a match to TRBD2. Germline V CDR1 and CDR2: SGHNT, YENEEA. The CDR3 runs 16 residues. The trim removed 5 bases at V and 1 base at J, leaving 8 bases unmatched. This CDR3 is CASSGSLAVSYNEQFF. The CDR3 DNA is TGTGCCAGCAGCGGTAGTCTAGCGGTTTCCTACAATGAGCAGTTCTTC.

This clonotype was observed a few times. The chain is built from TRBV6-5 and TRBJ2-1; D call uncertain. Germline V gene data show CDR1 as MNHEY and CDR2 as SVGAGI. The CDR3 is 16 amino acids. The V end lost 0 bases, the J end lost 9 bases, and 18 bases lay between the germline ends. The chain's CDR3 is CASSYSKGRVVFEQFF. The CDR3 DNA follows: TGTGCCAGCAGTTACTCGAAAGGCAGAGTCGTGTTTGAGCAGTTCTTC.

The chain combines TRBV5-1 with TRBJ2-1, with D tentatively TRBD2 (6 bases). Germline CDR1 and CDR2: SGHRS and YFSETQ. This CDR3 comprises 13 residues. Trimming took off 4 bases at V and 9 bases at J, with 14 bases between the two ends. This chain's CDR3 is CASSGGLQGEQFF. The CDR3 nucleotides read TGCGCCAGCAGCGGGGGACTCCAGGGTGAGCAGTTCTTC.

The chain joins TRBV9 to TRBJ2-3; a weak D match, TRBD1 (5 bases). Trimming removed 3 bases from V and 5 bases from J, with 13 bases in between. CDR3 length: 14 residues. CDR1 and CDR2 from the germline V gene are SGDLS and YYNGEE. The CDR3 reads CASSELQVRDTQYF. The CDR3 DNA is TGTGCCAGCAGCGAATTACAGGTCCGAGATACGCAGTATTTT.

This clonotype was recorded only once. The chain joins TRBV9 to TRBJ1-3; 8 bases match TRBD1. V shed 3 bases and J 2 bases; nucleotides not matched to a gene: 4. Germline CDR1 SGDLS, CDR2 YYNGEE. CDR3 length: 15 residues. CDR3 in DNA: TGTGCCAGCAGCGCCGGGACAGGTACTGGAAACACCATATATTTT. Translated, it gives CASSAGTGTGNTIYF.

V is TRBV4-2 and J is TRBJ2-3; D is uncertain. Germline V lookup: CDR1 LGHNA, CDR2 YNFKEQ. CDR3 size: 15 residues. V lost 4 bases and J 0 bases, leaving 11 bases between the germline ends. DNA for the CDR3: TGTGCCAGCAGCCCAGGTTTGGATAGCACAGATACGCAGTATTTT. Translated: CASSPGLDSTDTQYF.

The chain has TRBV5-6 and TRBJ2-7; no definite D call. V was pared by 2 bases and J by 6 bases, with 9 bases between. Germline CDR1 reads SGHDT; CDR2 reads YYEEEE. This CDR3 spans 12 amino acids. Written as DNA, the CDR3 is TGTGCCAGCAGCTTAAAGGGTCGCGAGCAGTACTTC. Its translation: CASSLKGREQYF.

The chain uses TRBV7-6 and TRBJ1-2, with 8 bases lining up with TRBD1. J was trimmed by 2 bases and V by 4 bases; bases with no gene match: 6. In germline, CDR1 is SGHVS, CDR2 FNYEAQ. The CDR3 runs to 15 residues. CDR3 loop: CASSSDGTGNYGYTF. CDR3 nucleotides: TGTGCCAGCAGCTCTGACGGGACAGGAAACTATGGCTACACCTTC.

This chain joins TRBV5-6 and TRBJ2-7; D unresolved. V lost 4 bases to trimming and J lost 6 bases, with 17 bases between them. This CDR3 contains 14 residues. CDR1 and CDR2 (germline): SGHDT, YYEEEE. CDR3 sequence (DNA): TGTGCCAGCAGCATGGGGTCCGCCATAGCCGAGCAGTACTTC. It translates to CASSMGSAIAEQYF.

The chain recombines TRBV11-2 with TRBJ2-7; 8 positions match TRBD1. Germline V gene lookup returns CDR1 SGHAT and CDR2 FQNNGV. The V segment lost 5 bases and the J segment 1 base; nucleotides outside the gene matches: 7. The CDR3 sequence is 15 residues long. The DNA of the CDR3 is TGTGCCAGCAGCAGTGGACAGGGTCCTTCCTACGAGCAGTACTTC. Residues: CASSSGQGPSYEQYF. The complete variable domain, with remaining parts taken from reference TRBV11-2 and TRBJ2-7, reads EAGVAQSPRYKIIEKRQSVAFWCNPISGHATLYWYQQILGQGPKLLIQFQNNGVVDDSQLPKDRFSAERLKGVDSTLKIQPAKLEDSAVYLCASSSGQGPSYEQYFGPGTRLTVT.

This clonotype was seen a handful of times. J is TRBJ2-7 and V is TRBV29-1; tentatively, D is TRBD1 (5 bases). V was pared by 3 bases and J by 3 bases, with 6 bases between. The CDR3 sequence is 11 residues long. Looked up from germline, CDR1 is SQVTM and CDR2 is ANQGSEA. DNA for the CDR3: TGCAGCGTTGACGACAGCTACGAGCAGTACTTC. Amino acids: CSVDDSYEQYF.

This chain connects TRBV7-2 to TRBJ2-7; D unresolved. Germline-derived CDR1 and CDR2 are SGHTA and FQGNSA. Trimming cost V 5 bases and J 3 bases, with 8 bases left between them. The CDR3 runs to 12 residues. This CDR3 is CASSPTGYEQYF. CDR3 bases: TGTGCCAGCAGCCCGACGGGCTACGAGCAGTACTTC.

For the CDR3, the DNA is TGTGCCAGCAGCCAAGACGGAGACATGAACACTGAAGCTTTCTTT. As protein: CASSQDGDMNTEAFF. This sequence joins TRBV3-1 and TRBJ1-1, with D unresolved. The CDR3 is made up of 15 amino acids. Germline V gene sequence: CDR1 LGHDT, CDR2 YNNKEL (reference sequence). Trimming removed 0 bases at V and 0 bases at J, with 8 bases between.

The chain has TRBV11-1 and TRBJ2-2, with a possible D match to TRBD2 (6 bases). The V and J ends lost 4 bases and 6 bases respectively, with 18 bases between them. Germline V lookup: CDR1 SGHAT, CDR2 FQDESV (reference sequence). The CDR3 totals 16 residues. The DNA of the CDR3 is TGTGCCAGCAGCTACGGAGTGACTAGAGTGGCCGGGGAGCTGTTTTTT. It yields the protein CASSYGVTRVAGELFF.

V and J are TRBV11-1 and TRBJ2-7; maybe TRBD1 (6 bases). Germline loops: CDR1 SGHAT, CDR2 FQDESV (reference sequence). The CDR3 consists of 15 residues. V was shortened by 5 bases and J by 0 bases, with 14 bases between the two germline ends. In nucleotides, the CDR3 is TGTGCCAGCAGCCGAGACAGGCCCCTCTCCTACGAGCAGTACTTC. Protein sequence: CASSRDRPLSYEQYF.